Listed below are T cell receptor beta chains from one sample, sequenced in a study of molecular identifiers for immune sequencing clone quantification. TCRdb re-derived calls from the PCR reads in MiXCR, one entry per CDR3 protein. Of some 580,000 distinct CDR3 sequences in the sample, 25% were seen once. Material: naive CD8+ T cells from blood, with Jurkat cell RNA spiked in. Source of these receptors: a human donor in good health. Some libraries in this study had Jurkat cell RNA spiked in. The CDR3 runs from the conserved cysteine through the conserved F or W.

cdr3_aa v_call
CASSLTLFGQLYGYTF TRBV7-2
CASNGRGDNTEAFF TRBV6-5
CATLLWQGSTDTQYF TRBV27
CASSQFPDRDGYTF TRBV3-1
CATSREREGAGYGYTF TRBV15
CASSYSRTGIINYGYTF TRBV6-5
CASSLSLPQETQYF TRBV27
CASSSRGTGFSEQYF TRBV7-9
CASSQARNQPQHF TRBV4-1
CASSFVGEAETQYF TRBV27
CASSQDLRDRGYNSPLHF TRBV4-1
CASSQDQGLGTEELFF TRBV3-1
CASSIGPNEQYF TRBV19
CASSLLVGAEAFF TRBV5-1
CSVRQWSTAAFF TRBV29-1
CASSGDSYEQYF TRBV9
CASSSGRKPEAFF TRBV5-6
CASSVTAGGPGETQYF TRBV9
CASSQSIAGNEQFF TRBV4-1
CASTNLGGTSSYEQYF TRBV7-9
CASRSGHANTGELFF TRBV7-9
CSASVNEQFF TRBV20-1
CASSVWGQGVYEQYF TRBV9
CASSVAGGYNEQFF TRBV7-9
CSVVGNTEAFF TRBV29-1
CASRGSSWGIQYF TRBV27
CASSEGQGQAYGYTF TRBV4-3